The clone carrying this TCR beta chain was seen more than once but under ten times. The assay was immunoSEQ multiplex PCR, and TCRdb's table has in-frame clones only and misses some. Counted here are hundreds of thousands of clones, over 70% occurring once; the ten biggest clones make up roughly 8.8%. These data are taken from a study of blood T cell repertoires in COVID-19. Germline V gene sequence: CDR1 MDHEN, CDR2 SYDVKM. CDR3 length equals 14 residues. The germline V and J ends were trimmed by 2 bases and 3 bases, with 8 bases remaining between them. Sequenced input: peripheral blood. This sequence was found in a woman between 50 and 59 years old with acute or convalescent COVID-19. The chain joins TRBV28 to TRBJ2-4; TRBD1 is a possible D gene (5 bases). CDR3 in DNA: TGTGCCAGCAGTTTAGGCGGACACAAAAACATTCAGTACTTC. This translates into CASSLGGHKNIQYF.